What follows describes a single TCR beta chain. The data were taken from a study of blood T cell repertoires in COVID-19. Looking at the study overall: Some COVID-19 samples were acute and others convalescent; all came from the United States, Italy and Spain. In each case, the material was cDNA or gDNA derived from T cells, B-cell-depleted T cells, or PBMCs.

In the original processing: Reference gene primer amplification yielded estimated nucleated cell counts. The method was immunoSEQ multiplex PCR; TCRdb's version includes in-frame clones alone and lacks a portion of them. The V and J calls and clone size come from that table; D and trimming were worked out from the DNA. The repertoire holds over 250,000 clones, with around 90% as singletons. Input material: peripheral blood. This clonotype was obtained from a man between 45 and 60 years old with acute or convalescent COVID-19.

CDR3 in amino acids: CSVEAGQGVEKLFF. In DNA form, the CDR3 reads TGCAGCGTTGAGGCGGGGCAGGGGGTTGAAAAACTGTTTTTT. The chain combines TRBV29-1 with TRBJ1-4; 7 bases map to TRBD1. Germline V gene lookup returns CDR1 SQVTM and CDR2 ANQGSEA. This CDR3 spans 14 amino acids. With 3 bases clipped from V and 7 bases from J, the junction kept 8 bases outside the gene matches.